One sample yielded the 8 T cell receptor beta chains listed below, sequenced in a study of T-cell memory formation after mild COVID-19. TCRdb re-analysed the 5' RACE reads in MiXCR, keeping a single row per CDR3 protein. The profile covers around 310,000 distinct CDR3 sequences, with less than 25% appearing a single time and around 20% taken by the ten largest. Material for sequencing was PBMCs or a T cell subset sorted from them (not recorded which). These receptors were obtained from a man aged 18 to 30 who had mild COVID-19 (a few samples of this study predate the infection). Cell type and time point are not known.

This clonotype came up a few times. The chain employs TRBV5-1 and TRBJ1-5; no definite D call. The CDR3 is 14 amino acids. Germline V gene sequence: CDR1 SGHRS, CDR2 YFSETQ. Trimming took 0 bases from V and 7 from J, leaving 11 bases between them. The CDR3 here is CASSLEGPGQPQHF. The CDR3 coding sequence is TGCGCCAGCAGCTTGGAGGGCCCCGGGCAGCCCCAGCATTTT.

The gene calls are TRBV7-8 and TRBJ2-4; unclear D gene. V was clipped by 2 bases and J by 6 bases, with 5 bases between them. This CDR3 contains 12 residues. CDR1 and CDR2 (germline): SGHVS, FQNEAQ. CDR3 sequence (DNA): TGTGCCAGCAGCTTATCAGGAAACATTCAGTACTTC. Translated: CASSLSGNIQYF.

This rearrangement joins TRBV20-1 to TRBJ2-5; 13 bases line up with TRBD2. From germline, CDR1 is DFQATT and CDR2 SNEGSKA (reference sequence). The CDR3 contains 15 residues. The junction had 11 bases not matched to a gene; V was cut back by 8 bases and J by 5 bases. In nucleotides, the CDR3 is TGCAGTCGAAAAGGGACTAGCGGGGTCGGGGAGACCCAGTACTTC. It is translated as CSRKGTSGVGETQYF.

DNA of the CDR3: TGTGCCAGCAGCGGCGGGACAGGGGGCTTCGCTGAAGCTTTCTTT. It codes for CASSGGTGGFAEAFF. The chain couples TRBV9 to TRBJ1-1; 12 nucleotides line up with TRBD1. Germline assignment: CDR1 SGDLS and CDR2 YYNGEE. V dropped 3 bases and J dropped 6; count of bases not matched to a gene: 6. The CDR3 runs to 15 residues.

This clonotype has only a few counts. The gene calls are TRBV20-1 and TRBJ1-5, with 7 bases matching TRBD1. The germline V gene encodes CDR1 DFQATT and CDR2 SNEGSKA (reference sequence). The CDR3 length is 17 residues. V lost 5 bases to trimming and J lost 0 bases; unmatched junction nucleotides: 13. In DNA form, the CDR3 reads TGCAGTGCTTTCGGGGAGGGACAGCGATATAGCAATCAGCCCCAGCATTTT. Translating it yields CSAFGEGQRYSNQPQHF.

CDR3 residues: CATSAGMSTDTQYF. Here the CDR3 DNA reads TGTGCCACCAGCGCAGGGATGAGCACAGATACGCAGTATTTT. The V call is TRBV24-1, the J call TRBJ2-3; TRBD1 might be the D (5 bases). Germline values: CDR1 KGHDR, CDR2 SFDVKD. The CDR3 sequence is 14 residues long. Trimming cost V 7 bases and J 0 bases, with 10 bases left between them.

This chain links TRBV11-3 with TRBJ2-1; no definite D call. Germline V lookup: CDR1 SGHNT, CDR2 YENEEA. V was cut by 5 bases and J by 9 bases, with 11 bases left in between. The CDR3 consists of 12 residues. The CDR3 nucleotides read TGTGCCAGCAGCCGAAAGTGGGGTGAGCAGTTCTTC. It encodes CASSRKWGEQFF.

Only a few counts were recorded for this clonotype. V gene TRBV6-1 combines with J gene TRBJ1-6; 7 bases are a match to TRBD1. After removal of 4 bases from V and 7 bases from J, the junction contained 7 bases not matched to a gene. Per the germline V gene, CDR1 is MNHNS and CDR2 is SASEGT. This CDR3 is 15 amino acids long. The CDR3 reads CASSGQGSGNSPLHF. The CDR3 region has the DNA TGTGCCAGCAGTGGACAGGGCTCGGGCAATTCACCCCTCCACTTT.